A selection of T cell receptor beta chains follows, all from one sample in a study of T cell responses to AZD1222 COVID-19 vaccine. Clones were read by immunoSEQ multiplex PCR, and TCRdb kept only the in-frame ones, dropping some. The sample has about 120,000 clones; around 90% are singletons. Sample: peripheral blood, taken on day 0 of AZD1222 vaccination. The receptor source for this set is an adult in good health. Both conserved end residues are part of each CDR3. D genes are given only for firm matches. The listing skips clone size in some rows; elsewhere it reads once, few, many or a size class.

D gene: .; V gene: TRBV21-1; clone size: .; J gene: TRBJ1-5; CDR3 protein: CASSKPGQGASEPQHF; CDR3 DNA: TGTGCCAGCAGCAAGCCGGGACAGGGTGCGTCGGAGCCCCAGCATTTT
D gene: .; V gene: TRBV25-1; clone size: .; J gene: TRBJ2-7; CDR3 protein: CASSDPGGLSTYEQYF; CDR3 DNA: TGTGCCAGCAGTGACCCCGGAGGCCTTAGCACCTACGAGCAGTACTTC
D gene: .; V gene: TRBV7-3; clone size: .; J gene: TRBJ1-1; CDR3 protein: CASSLMVGSVTEAFF; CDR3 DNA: TGTGCCAGCAGCTTAATGGTCGGGAGCGTCACTGAAGCTTTCTTT
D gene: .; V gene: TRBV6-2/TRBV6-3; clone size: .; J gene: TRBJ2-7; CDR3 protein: CASSYGHAWEQYF; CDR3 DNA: TGTGCCAGCAGTTACGGGCACGCGTGGGAGCAGTACTTC
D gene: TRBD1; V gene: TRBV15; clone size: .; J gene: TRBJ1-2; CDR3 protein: CATSRDMTDRGRGGYTF; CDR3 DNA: TGTGCCACCAGCAGAGATATGACGGACAGGGGGCGCGGGGGCTACACCTTC
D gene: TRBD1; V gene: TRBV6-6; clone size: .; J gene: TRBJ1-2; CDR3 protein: CASSPDRTNYGYTF; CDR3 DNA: TGTGCCAGCAGTCCGGACAGGACTAACTATGGCTACACCTTC
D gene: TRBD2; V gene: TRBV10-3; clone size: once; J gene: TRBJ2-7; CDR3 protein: CAIQSGSGGSLSYEQYF; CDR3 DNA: TGTGCCATCCAAAGCGGAAGCGGGGGTTCCCTTTCCTACGAGCAGTACTTC
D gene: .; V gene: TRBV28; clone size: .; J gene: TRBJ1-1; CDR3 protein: CASSETPNTEAFF; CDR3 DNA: TGTGCCAGCAGCGAGACCCCGAACACTGAAGCTTTCTTT
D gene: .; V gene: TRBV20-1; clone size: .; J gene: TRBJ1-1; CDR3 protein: CSAIGGTEAFF; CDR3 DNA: TGCAGTGCTATCGGGGGTACTGAAGCTTTCTTT
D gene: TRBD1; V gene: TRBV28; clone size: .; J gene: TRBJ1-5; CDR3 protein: CASSPDRGDQPQHF; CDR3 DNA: TGTGCCAGCAGCCCCGACAGGGGGGATCAGCCCCAGCATTTT
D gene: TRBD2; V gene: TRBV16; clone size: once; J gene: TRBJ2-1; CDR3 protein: CASSLTSGRWSEQFF; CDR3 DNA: TGTGCCAGCAGTCTCACTAGCGGGAGGTGGAGTGAGCAGTTCTTC
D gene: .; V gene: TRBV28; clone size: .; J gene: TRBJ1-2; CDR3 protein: CASSLEVRAYGYTF; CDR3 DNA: TGTGCCAGCAGTTTAGAGGTCCGGGCTTATGGCTACACCTTC
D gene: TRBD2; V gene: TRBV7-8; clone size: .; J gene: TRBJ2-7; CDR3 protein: CASSNPWREIYEQYF; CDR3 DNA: TGTGCCAGCAGTAACCCTTGGCGGGAGATCTACGAGCAGTACTTC
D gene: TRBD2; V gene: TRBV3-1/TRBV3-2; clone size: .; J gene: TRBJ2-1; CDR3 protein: CASSATSGSYNEQFF; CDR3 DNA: TGTGCCAGCAGCGCCACTAGCGGCTCCTACAATGAGCAGTTCTTC
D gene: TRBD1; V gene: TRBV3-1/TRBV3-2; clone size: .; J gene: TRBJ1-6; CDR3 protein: CASSLTGGDSPLHF; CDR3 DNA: TGTGCCAGCAGCCTCACAGGGGGCGATTCACCCCTCCACTTT
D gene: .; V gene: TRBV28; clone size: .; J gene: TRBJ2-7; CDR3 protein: CASRTNPGNEQYF; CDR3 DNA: TGTGCCAGCAGAACCAATCCCGGTAACGAGCAGTACTTC
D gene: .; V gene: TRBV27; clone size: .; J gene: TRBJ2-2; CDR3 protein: CASSTNTGELFF; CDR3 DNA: TGTGCCAGCAGTACCAACACCGGGGAGCTGTTTTTT
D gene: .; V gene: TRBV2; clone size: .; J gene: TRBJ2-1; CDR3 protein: CASKGQRDNEQFF; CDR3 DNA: TGTGCCAGCAAGGGTCAAAGGGACAATGAGCAGTTCTTC
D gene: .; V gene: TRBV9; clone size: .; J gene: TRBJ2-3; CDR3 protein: CASSVLADTQYF; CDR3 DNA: TGTGCCAGCAGCGTGTTGGCAGATACGCAGTATTTT
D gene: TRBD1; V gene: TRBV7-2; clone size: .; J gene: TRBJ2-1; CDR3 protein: CASSRTGGVIYNEQFF; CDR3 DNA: TGTGCCAGCAGCCGGACAGGGGGCGTCATCTACAATGAGCAGTTCTTC
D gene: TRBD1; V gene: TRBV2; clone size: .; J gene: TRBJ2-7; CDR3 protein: CASRGTVDEQYF; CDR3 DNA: TGTGCCAGCAGAGGGACAGTCGACGAGCAGTACTTC
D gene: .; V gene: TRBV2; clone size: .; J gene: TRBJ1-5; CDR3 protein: CASSENVVRGGQPQHF; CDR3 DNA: TGTGCCAGCAGTGAGAATGTGGTTCGCGGCGGTCAGCCCCAGCATTTT
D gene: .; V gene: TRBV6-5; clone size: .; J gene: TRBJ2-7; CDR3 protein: CASRLQGGPYEQYF; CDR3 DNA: TGTGCCAGCAGACTCCAAGGGGGTCCCTACGAGCAGTACTTC
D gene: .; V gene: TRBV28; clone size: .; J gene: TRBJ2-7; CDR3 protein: CASSLGGYEQYF; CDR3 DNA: TGTGCCAGCAGTTTAGGTGGGTACGAGCAGTACTTC
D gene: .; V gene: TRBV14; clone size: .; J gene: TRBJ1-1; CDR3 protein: CASSLLNQGEAFF; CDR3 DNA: TGTGCCAGCAGCTTACTCAACCAGGGTGAAGCTTTCTTT
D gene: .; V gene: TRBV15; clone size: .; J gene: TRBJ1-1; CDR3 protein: CATRPDRRGEAFF; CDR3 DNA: TGTGCCACGAGGCCCGACCGCCGCGGGGAAGCTTTCTTT
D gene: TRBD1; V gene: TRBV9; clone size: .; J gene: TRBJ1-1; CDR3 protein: CASSVTGGTEAFF; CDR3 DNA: TGTGCCAGCAGCGTGACAGGGGGCACTGAAGCTTTCTTT
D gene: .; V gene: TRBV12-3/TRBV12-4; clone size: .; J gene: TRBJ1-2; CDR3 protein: CASSLKPGIGYTF; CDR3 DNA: TGTGCCAGCAGCCTAAAACCGGGGATAGGCTACACCTTC
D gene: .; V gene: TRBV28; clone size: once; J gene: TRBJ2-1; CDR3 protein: CASSAVWEMWNEQFF; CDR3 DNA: TGTGCCAGCAGTGCTGTTTGGGAGATGTGGAATGAGCAGTTCTTC
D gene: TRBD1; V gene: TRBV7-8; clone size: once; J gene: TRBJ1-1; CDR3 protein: CASSPGDRVTEAFF; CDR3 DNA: TGTGCCAGCAGCCCAGGGGACAGGGTGACTGAAGCTTTCTTT
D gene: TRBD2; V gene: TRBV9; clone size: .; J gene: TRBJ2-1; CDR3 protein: CASSAGLAGYNEQFF; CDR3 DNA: TGTGCCAGCAGCGCCGGACTAGCGGGATACAATGAGCAGTTCTTC
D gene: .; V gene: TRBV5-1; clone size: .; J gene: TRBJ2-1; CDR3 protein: CASSLWRANNEQFF; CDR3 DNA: TGCGCCAGCAGCTTGTGGCGGGCTAACAATGAGCAGTTCTTC
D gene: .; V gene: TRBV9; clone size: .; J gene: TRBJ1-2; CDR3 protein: CASSAGYGYTF; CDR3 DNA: TGTGCCAGCAGCGCCGGCTATGGCTACACCTTC
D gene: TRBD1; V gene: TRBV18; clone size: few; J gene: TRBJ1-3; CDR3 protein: CASSPPGQSGNTIYF; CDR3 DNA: TGTGCCAGCTCACCCCCGGGACAGTCTGGAAACACCATATATTTT
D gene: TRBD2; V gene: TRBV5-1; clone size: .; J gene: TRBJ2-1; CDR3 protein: CASSLRTSGRAGEQFF; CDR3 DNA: TGCGCCAGCAGCCTACGGACTAGCGGGAGGGCGGGTGAGCAGTTCTTC
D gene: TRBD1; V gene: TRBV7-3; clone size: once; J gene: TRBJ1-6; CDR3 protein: CASSSQGAGYNSPLHF; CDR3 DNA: TGTGCCAGCAGCTCTCAGGGGGCAGGGTATAATTCACCCCTCCACTTT
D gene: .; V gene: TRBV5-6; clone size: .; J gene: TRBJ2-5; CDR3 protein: CASSFRVQETQYF; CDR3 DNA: TGTGCCAGCAGCTTCAGGGTTCAAGAGACCCAGTACTTC
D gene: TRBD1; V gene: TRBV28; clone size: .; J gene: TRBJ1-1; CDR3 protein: CASSSRGQEAFF; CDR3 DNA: TGTGCCAGCAGTTCAAGGGGACAGGAAGCTTTCTTT
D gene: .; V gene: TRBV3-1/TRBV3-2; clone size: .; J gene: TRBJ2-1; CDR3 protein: CASSQSLGRGSNEQFF; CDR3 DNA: TGTGCCAGCAGCCAAAGCCTAGGGCGGGGATCCAATGAGCAGTTCTTC
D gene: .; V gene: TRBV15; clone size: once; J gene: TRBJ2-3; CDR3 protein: CATSREPPVKRTDTQYF; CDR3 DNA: TGTGCCACCAGCAGAGAGCCCCCCGTCAAGAGGACTGATACGCAGTATTTT
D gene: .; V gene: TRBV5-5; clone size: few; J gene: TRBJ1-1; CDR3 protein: CASSFGVGGTEAFF; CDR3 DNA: TGTGCCAGCAGCTTTGGAGTCGGAGGCACTGAAGCTTTCTTT
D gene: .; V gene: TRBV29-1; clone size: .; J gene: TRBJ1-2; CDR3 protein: CSVEGSNYGYTF; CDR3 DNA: TGCAGCGTTGAAGGGTCTAACTATGGCTACACCTTC
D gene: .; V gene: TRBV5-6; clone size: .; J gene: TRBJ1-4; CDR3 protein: CASSLVAGRGEKLFF; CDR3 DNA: TGTGCCAGCAGCTTGGTGGCAGGTCGGGGTGAAAAACTGTTTTTT
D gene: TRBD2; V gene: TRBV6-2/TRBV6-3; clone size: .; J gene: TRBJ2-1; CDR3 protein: CASRPFGAGDNEQFF; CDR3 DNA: TGTGCCAGCAGGCCTTTTGGGGCGGGAGACAATGAGCAGTTCTTC
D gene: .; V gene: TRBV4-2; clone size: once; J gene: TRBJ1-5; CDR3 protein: CASSQDRGTQQPQHF; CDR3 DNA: TGTGCCAGCAGCCAAGATCGGGGGACCCAGCAGCCCCAGCATTTT
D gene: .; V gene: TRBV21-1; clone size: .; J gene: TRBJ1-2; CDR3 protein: CASSHRDRGGYTF; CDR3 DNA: TGTGCCAGCAGCCACAGGGACAGGGGCGGCTACACCTTC
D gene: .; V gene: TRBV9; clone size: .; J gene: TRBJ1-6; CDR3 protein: CASSSPGGYNSPLHF; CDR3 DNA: TGTGCCAGCAGCTCACCCGGGGGCTATAATTCACCCCTCCACTTT
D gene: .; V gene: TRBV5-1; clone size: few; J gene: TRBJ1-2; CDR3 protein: CASSILTGANYGYTF; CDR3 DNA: TGCGCCAGCAGCATACTGACAGGAGCTAACTATGGCTACACCTTC
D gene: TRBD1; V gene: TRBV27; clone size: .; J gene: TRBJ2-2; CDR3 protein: CASSFKGQGASGTGELFF; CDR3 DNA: TGTGCCAGCAGTTTTAAAGGACAGGGGGCTTCTGGCACCGGGGAGCTGTTTTTT
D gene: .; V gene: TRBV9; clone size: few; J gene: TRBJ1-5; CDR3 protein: CASSVSGVENQPQHF; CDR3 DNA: TGTGCCAGCAGCGTAAGTGGGGTGGAGAATCAGCCCCAGCATTTT
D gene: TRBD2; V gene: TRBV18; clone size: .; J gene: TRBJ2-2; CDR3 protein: CASSLTSDITGELFF; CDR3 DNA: TGTGCCAGCTCACTGACTAGCGATATAACCGGGGAGCTGTTTTTT
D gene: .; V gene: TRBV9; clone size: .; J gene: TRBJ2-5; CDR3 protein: CASSEAPLAGLSQYF; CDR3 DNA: TGTGCCAGCAGCGAGGCCCCACTGGCCGGATTGTCCCAGTACTTC